This T cell receptor beta chain emerged from a study of cytomegalovirus exposure and HLA in healthy donors. The overall study: The same platform was used for the 120 validation repertoires and the roughly 600 first-cohort repertoires, a later analysis reported.

Study findings and constraints: Most TCR sequences were seen very rarely across donors, but some public TCRs occurred in many. In vitro data verified three CMV-associated chains as specific for CMV antigens. Reports credit the classifier with highly specific, highly sensitive diagnosis of cytomegalovirus status.

There are 14 residues in the CDR3. Germline CDR1 and CDR2: MNHNS and SASEGT. Trimming removed 1 base from V and 6 bases from J, with 12 bases in between. The method was immunoSEQ multiplex PCR; TCRdb's version includes in-frame clones alone and lacks a portion of them. The sample carries around 220,000 clones, over 80% recorded once. This clone was counted many times. No antigen is known for it. The chain carries TRBV6-1 and TRBJ2-5; possibly TRBD2 for D (5 bases). Sequenced input: PBMCs. The TCR originated in a woman in her twenties or thirties in good health and CMV-seropositive. The CDR3 loop reads CASSEVTGKKTQYF. CDR3 DNA sequence: TGTGCCAGCAGTGAAGTGACGGGAAAAAAGACCCAGTACTTC.